Shown below are 3 T cell receptor beta chains from a single sample sequenced in a study of spatial heterogeneity in lung cancer. Broader study findings: Tumor mutation count correlated with how many alpha and beta TCRs expanded intratumorally.

Time point indicated: sample taken at primary tumor resection. Each CDR3 protein is one row after TCRdb ran MiXCR on the 5' RACE reads. The sample shows around 11,000 distinct CDR3 sequences, 7.9% of them seen only once. The antigens for these receptors are not known. This sample comprised lung tumor tissue, obtained at surgery. These receptors originate from a female donor with early-stage non-small cell lung cancer.

This clonotype occurred many times. The chain uses TRBV18 and TRBJ2-5, with D unresolved. The CDR3 totals 15 residues. V dropped 4 bases and J dropped 5 bases, with 17 bases sitting between them. CDR1 is KGHSH and CDR2 is LQKENI in the germline V gene. CDR3 in amino acids: CASSRTDGRVETQYF. CDR3 sequence (DNA): TGTGCCAGCTCACGCACGGACGGACGGGTCGAGACCCAGTACTTC. Full variable domain (missing parts from reference TRBV18 and TRBJ2-5): NAGVMQNPRHLVRRRGQEARLRCSPMKGHSHVYWYRQLPEEGLKFMVYLQKENIIDESGMPKERFSAEFPKEGPSILRIQQVVRGDSAAYFCASSRTDGRVETQYFGPGTRLLVL.

This clonotype is medium-sized. The chain employs TRBV7-9 and TRBJ1-1; TRBD1 agrees at 8 bases. In germline, CDR1 is SEHNR, CDR2 FQNEAQ (reference sequence). The CDR3 runs 14 residues. V was pared by 2 bases and J by 4 bases, with 3 bases of the junction left unmatched. CDR3 coding DNA: TGTGCCAGCAGCTTACAACAGGGGGGCACTGAAGCTTTCTTT. Translated, it gives CASSLQQGGTEAFF.

This clonotype has at least ten counts. V usage is TRBV7-8 and J usage is TRBJ2-7; 11 bases match TRBD1. The germline V gene encodes CDR1 SGHVS and CDR2 FQNEAQ. The CDR3 is 15 residues long. Germline trimming cut 6 bases from V and 3 bases from J; bases unmatched to any gene: 7. CDR3: CASSTGQGAFYEQYF. The CDR3 bases are TGTGCCAGCAGTACCGGACAGGGGGCGTTCTACGAGCAGTACTTC.